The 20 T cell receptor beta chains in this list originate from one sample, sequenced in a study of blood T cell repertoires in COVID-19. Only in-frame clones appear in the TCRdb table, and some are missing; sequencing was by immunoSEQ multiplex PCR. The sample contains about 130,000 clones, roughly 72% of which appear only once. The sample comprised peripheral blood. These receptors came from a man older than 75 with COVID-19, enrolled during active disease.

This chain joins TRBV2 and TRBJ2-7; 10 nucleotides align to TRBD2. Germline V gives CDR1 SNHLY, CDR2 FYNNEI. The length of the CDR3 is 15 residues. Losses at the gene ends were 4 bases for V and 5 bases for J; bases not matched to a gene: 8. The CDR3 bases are TGTGCCAGCAGTGCTAGCGGGAGAGCCGTGGACGAGCAGTACTTC. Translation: CASSASGRAVDEQYF.

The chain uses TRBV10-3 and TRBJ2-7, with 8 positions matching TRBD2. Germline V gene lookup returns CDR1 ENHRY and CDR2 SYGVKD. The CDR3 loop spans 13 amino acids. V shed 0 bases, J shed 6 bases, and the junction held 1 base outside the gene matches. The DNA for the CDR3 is TGTGCCATCAGTGAGTCCACTAGCGGCGAGCAGTACTTC. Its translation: CAISESTSGEQYF.

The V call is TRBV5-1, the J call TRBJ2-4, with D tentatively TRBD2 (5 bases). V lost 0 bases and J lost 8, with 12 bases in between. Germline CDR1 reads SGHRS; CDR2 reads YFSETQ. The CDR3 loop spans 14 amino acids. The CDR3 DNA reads TGCGCCAGCAGCTTGGGGCACCCCGGGGACATTCAGTACTTC. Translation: CASSLGHPGDIQYF. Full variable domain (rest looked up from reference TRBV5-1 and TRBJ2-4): KAGVTQTPRYLIKTRGQQVTLSCSPISGHRSVSWYQQTPGQGLQFLFEYFSETQRNKGNFPGRFSGRQFSNSRSEMNVSTLELGDSALYLCASSLGHPGDIQYFGAGTRLSVL.

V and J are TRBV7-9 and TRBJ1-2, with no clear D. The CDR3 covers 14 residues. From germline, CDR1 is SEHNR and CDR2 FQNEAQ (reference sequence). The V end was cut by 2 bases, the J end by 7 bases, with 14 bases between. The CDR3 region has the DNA TGTGCCAGCAGCTTAAGAAGCGACGTGGGTGGCTACACCTTC. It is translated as CASSLRSDVGGYTF.

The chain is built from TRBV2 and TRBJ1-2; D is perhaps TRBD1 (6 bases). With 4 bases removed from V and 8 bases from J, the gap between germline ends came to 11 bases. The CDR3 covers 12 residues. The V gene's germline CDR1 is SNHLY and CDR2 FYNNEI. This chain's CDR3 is CASSVHREGYTF. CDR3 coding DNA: TGTGCCAGCAGTGTCCACAGGGAAGGCTACACCTTC. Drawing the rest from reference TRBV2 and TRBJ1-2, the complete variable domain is EPEVTQTPSHQVTQMGQEVILRCVPISNHLYFYWYRQILGQKVEFLVSFYNNEISEKSEIFDDQFSVERPDGSNFTLKIRSTKLEDSAMYFCASSVHREGYTFGSGTRLTVV.

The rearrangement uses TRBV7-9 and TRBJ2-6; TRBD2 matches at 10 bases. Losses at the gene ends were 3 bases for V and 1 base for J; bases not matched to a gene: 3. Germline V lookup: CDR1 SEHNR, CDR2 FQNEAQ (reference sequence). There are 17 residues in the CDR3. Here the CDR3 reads CASSFIAGGSGANVLTF. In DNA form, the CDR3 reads TGTGCCAGCAGCTTCATAGCGGGAGGATCTGGGGCCAACGTCCTGACTTTC. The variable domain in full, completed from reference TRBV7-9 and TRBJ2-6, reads DTGVSQNPRHKITKRGQNVTFRCDPISEHNRLYWYRQTLGQGPEFLTYFQNEAQLEKSRLLSDRFSAERPKGSFSTLEIQRTEQGDSAMYLCASSFIAGGSGANVLTFGAGSRLTVL.

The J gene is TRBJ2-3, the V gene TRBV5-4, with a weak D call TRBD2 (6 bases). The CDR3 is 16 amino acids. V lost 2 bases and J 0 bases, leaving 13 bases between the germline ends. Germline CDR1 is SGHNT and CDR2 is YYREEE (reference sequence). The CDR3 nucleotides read TGTGCCAGCAGCTTCCCGAAAAGCGGGAGCACAGATACGCAGTATTTT. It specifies CASSFPKSGSTDTQYF. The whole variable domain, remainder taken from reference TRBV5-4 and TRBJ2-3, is ETGVTQSPTHLIKTRGQQVTLRCSSQSGHNTVSWYQQALGQGPQFIFQYYREEENGRGNFPPRFSGLQFPNYSSELNVNALELDDSALYLCASSFPKSGSTDTQYFGPGTRLTVL.

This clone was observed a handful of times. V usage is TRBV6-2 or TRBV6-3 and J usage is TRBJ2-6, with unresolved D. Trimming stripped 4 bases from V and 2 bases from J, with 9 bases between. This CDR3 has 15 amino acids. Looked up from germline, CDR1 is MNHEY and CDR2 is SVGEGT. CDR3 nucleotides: TGTGCCAGCAGTTCCGATCCGGCTGGGGCCAACGTCCTGACTTTC. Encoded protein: CASSSDPAGANVLTF.

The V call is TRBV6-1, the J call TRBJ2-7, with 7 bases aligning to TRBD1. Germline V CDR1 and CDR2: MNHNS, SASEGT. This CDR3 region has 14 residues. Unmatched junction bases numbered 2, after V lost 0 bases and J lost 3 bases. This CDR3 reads CASSEARTGYEQYF. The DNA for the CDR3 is TGTGCCAGCAGTGAAGCCCGGACAGGCTACGAGCAGTACTTC.

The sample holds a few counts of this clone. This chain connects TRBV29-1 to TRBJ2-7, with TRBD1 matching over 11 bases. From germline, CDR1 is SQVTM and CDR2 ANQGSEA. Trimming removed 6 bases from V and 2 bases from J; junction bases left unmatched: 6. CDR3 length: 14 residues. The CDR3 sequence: CSVHGTGGTYEQYF. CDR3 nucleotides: TGCAGCGTCCACGGGACAGGGGGTACCTACGAGCAGTACTTC.

The CDR3 DNA sequence: TGTGCCACCAGTGATGCGGGGGCAGGGGGGCCGGGACTAGTGAGCAATGAGCAGTTCTTC. Translation: CATSDAGAGGPGLVSNEQFF. The chain uses TRBV24-1 and TRBJ2-1, with D perhaps matching TRBD2 (8 bases). There are 20 residues in the CDR3. Germline V gene lookup returns CDR1 KGHDR and CDR2 SFDVKD. V was trimmed by 3 bases and J by 6 bases, leaving 29 bases between them.

CDR3 in amino acids: CASSLSGGGANVLTF. CDR3 DNA sequence: TGTGCCAGCAGTTTATCCGGGGGTGGGGCCAACGTCCTGACTTTC. The chain combines TRBV28 with TRBJ2-6; D may be TRBD2 (6 bases). The CDR3 totals 15 residues. Germline assignment: CDR1 MDHEN and CDR2 SYDVKM. Trimming removed 1 base at V and 3 bases at J, with 7 bases between. The whole variable domain, filled in from reference TRBV28 and TRBJ2-6, reads DVKVTQSSRYLVKRTGEKVFLECVQDMDHENMFWYRQDPGLGLRLIYFSYDVKMKEKGDIPEGYSVSREKKERFSLILESASTNQTSMYLCASSLSGGGANVLTFGAGSRLTVL.

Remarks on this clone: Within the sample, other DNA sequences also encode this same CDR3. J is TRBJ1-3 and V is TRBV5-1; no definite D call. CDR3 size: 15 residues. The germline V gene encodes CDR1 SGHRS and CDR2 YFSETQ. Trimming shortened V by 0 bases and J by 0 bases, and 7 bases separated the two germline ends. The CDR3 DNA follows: TGCGCCAGCAGCTTGGACAGAAGCTCTGGAAACACCATATATTTT. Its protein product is CASSLDRSSGNTIYF.

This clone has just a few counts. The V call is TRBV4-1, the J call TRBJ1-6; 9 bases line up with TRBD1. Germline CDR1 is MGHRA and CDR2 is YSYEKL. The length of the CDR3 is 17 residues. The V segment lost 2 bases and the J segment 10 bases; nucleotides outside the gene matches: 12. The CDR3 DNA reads TGCGCCAGCAGCCAAATCCGCGGAGGGACAGGGAGATCACCCCTCCACTTT. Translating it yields CASSQIRGGTGRSPLHF.

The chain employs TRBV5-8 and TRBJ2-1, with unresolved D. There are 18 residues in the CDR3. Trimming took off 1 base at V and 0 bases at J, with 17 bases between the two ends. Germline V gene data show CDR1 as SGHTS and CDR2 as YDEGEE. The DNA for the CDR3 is TGTGCCAGCAGCTTGTCCCTGACTCTTTCGTCCTCCTACAATGAGCAGTTCTTC. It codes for CASSLSLTLSSSYNEQFF.

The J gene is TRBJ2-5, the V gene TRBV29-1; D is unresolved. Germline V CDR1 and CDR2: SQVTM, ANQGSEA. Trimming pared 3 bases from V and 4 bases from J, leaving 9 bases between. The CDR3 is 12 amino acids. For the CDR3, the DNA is TGCAGCGTTGAGGTGGCAGGAGAGACCCAGTACTTC. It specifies CSVEVAGETQYF. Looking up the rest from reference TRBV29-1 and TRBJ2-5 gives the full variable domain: SAVISQKPSRDICQRGTSLTIQCQVDSQVTMMFWYRQQPGQSLTLIATANQGSEATYESGFVIDKFPISRPNLTFSTLTVSNMSPEDSSIYLCSVEVAGETQYFGPGTRLLVL.

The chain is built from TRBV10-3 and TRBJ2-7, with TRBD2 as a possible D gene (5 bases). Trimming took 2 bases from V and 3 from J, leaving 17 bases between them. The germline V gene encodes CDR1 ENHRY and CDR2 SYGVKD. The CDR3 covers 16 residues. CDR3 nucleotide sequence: TGTGCCATCAGTGAGCCGCTGGGAACTAGAGGCTACGAGCAGTACTTC. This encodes CAISEPLGTRGYEQYF.

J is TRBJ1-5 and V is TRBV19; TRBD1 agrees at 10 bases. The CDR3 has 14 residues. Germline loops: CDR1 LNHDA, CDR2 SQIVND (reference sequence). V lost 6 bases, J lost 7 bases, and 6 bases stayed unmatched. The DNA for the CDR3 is TGTGCCAGTAGGCTTGGACAGGGGGGCCAGCCCCAGCATTTT. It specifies CASRLGQGGQPQHF.

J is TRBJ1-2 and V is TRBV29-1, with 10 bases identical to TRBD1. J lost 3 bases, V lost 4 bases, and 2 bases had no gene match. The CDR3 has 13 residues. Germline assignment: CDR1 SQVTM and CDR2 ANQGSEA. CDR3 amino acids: CSVGGTGDYGYTF. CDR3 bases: TGCAGCGTTGGCGGGACAGGGGACTATGGCTACACCTTC.

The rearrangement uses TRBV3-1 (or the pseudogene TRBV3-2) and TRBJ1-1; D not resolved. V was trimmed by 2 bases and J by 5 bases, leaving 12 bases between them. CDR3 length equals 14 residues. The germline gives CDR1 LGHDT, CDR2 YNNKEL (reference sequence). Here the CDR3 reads CASSQQGYGTEAFF. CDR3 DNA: TGTGCCAGCAGCCAACAAGGCTACGGGACTGAAGCTTTCTTT.